Below, 15 T cell receptor beta chains from the same sample are listed, as sequenced in a study of T-cell reconstitution after alpha-beta-depleted transplantation in children. Unique molecular identifiers were built into the TCRbeta library. TCRdb processed the PCR reads anew with MiXCR; each CDR3 protein has one entry. The table lists 350,000 to 400,000 distinct CDR3 sequences, 10% to 15% of them singletons, with approximately 4.2% in the top ten. The starting material was PBMCs, obtained from the stem cell graft. The origin of the receptors is a human donor who donated a stem cell graft to a child with Fanconi anemia.

J is TRBJ1-6 and V is TRBV5-6; TRBD1 aligns across 8 bases. This CDR3 contains 16 residues. V lost 4 bases and J lost 6; bases outside the gene matches: 9. Germline loops: CDR1 SGHDT, CDR2 YYEEEE. The CDR3 region has the DNA TGTGCCAGCAGCCCCAGGGGGCGCTGGAGTAATTCACCCCTCCACTTT. It encodes CASSPRGRWSNSPLHF.

This clonotype was counted a few times. The gene calls are TRBV20-1 and TRBJ2-5; the D is unclear. Germline values: CDR1 DFQATT, CDR2 SNEGSKA (reference sequence). V lost 0 bases and J lost 5, with 10 bases in between. The CDR3 contains 13 residues. CDR3 DNA: TGCAGTGCTAGAGATATTCCCCAGGAGACCCAGTACTTC. Translated, it gives CSARDIPQETQYF.

Only a few counts were recorded for this clonotype. This chain's CDR3 is CASSKYQGVNTEAFF. CDR3 sequence (DNA): TGCGCCAGCAGCAAATACCAGGGGGTGAACACTGAAGCTTTCTTT. V gene TRBV5-1 combines with J gene TRBJ1-1; the match to TRBD1 covers 7 bases. J was trimmed by 0 bases and V by 4 bases; bases with no gene match: 6. Per the germline V gene, CDR1 is SGHRS and CDR2 is YFSETQ. This CDR3 comprises 15 residues.

The gene calls are TRBV6-2 or TRBV6-3 and TRBJ1-1, with D possibly matching TRBD1 (5 bases). Germline CDR1 reads MNHEY; CDR2 reads SVGEGT. Trimming removed 6 bases from V and 3 bases from J, with 14 bases in between. The CDR3 totals 14 residues. The CDR3 coding sequence is TGTGCCAGCAGCATGCAGGGATACTACACTGAAGCTTTCTTT. Translating it yields CASSMQGYYTEAFF.

This rearrangement joins TRBV11-2 to TRBJ1-1; 7 bases are a match to TRBD1. The CDR3 is made up of 12 amino acids. CDR1 and CDR2 (germline): SGHAT, FQNNGV. After removal of 5 bases from V and 6 bases from J, the junction contained 3 bases not matched to a gene. CDR3 residues: CASSDQGAEAFF. The DNA of the CDR3 is TGTGCCAGCAGCGATCAGGGGGCTGAAGCTTTCTTT.

The chain combines TRBV10-3 with TRBJ1-5; D unclear. This CDR3 has 15 amino acids. V lost 0 bases, J lost 3 bases, and 9 bases lay in between. The germline V gene has CDR1 ENHRY and CDR2 SYGVKD. The CDR3 here is CAISESTADNQPQHF. In DNA form, the CDR3 reads TGTGCCATCAGTGAGTCCACGGCCGACAATCAGCCCCAGCATTTT.

The table lists this clonotype with many counts. V is TRBV12-3 or TRBV12-4 and J is TRBJ1-5; the match to TRBD1 covers 7 bases. V dropped 6 bases and J dropped 4; count of bases not matched to a gene: 3. This CDR3 has 13 residues. The CDR3 protein is CASRTGINQPQHF. In DNA form, the CDR3 reads TGTGCCAGCAGGACAGGGATTAATCAGCCCCAGCATTTT.

This clonotype turned up a few times. The genes are TRBV7-2 and TRBJ2-3, with 10 positions matching TRBD2. CDR3 size: 17 residues. The germline CDR1 and CDR2 sequences are SGHTA and FQGNSA. The J segment lost 2 bases and the V segment lost 5 bases, leaving 10 bases of the junction unmatched. The CDR3 nucleotides read TGTGCCAGCAGCATATCTAGCGGGGGATTGTTCACAGATACGCAGTATTTT. This sequence encodes CASSISSGGLFTDTQYF.

The chain uses TRBV4-3 and TRBJ1-2, with D tentatively TRBD1 (5 bases). Germline V CDR1 and CDR2: LGHNA, YSLEER. CDR3 length: 15 residues. V was pared by 0 bases and J by 4 bases, with 12 bases between. The CDR3 here is CASSQDHGAGYGYTF. The CDR3 DNA reads TGCGCCAGCAGCCAAGATCATGGGGCTGGCTATGGCTACACCTTC.

The chain couples TRBV12-3 or TRBV12-4 to TRBJ2-1; D is unclear. Trimming shortened V by 8 bases and J by 5 bases, and 10 bases separated the two germline ends. The CDR3 length is 12 residues. The CDR3 region has the DNA TGTGCCAGCTGGGCGACCGACAATGAGCAGTTCTTC. Translating it yields CASWATDNEQFF.

The chain is built from TRBV4-2 and TRBJ1-3; maybe TRBD1 (5 bases). The germline gives CDR1 LGHNA, CDR2 YNFKEQ. Trimming removed 4 bases from V and 0 bases from J, with 19 bases in between. The CDR3 contains 18 residues. The DNA for the CDR3 is TGTGCCAGCAGCCCCGCATCGGGACTTCGGGGCTCTGGAAACACCATATATTTT. It translates to CASSPASGLRGSGNTIYF.

This clonotype was observed a handful of times. This chain uses TRBV5-1 with TRBJ1-3; possible D gene TRBD1, 5 bases. The CDR3 spans 15 residues. V lost 1 base to trimming and J lost 0 bases, with 8 bases between them. CDR1 and CDR2 from the germline V gene are SGHRS and YFSETQ. The CDR3 protein is CASSLSQGSGNTIYF. CDR3 nucleotides: TGCGCCAGCAGCTTGTCGCAGGGCTCTGGAAACACCATATATTTT.

The rearrangement links TRBV4-3 to TRBJ2-7, with D uncertain. CDR1 and CDR2 (germline): LGHNA, YSLEER. The CDR3 is 13 residues long. V lost 1 base, J lost 5 bases, and 9 bases lay in between. The CDR3 reads CASSQALSDEQYF. For the CDR3, the DNA is TGCGCCAGCAGCCAAGCCCTCTCGGACGAGCAGTACTTC.

The chain links TRBV5-1 to TRBJ2-4; D uncertain. The V end lost 0 bases, the J end lost 6 bases, and 10 bases lay between the germline ends. CDR1 is SGHRS and CDR2 is YFSETQ in the germline V gene. This CDR3 has 14 amino acids. The CDR3 DNA sequence: TGCGCCAGCAGCTTGGCCGAAGCCGGAAACATTCAGTACTTC. Translated: CASSLAEAGNIQYF.

The rearrangement uses TRBV5-1 and TRBJ2-7; D call uncertain. The CDR3 loop spans 13 amino acids. V gave up 4 bases and J gave up 7 bases, with 15 bases separating them. In germline, CDR1 is SGHRS, CDR2 YFSETQ. DNA of the CDR3: TGCGCCAGCAGCCCCCAGAGCCAAGGGGAGCAGTACTTC. It yields the protein CASSPQSQGEQYF.